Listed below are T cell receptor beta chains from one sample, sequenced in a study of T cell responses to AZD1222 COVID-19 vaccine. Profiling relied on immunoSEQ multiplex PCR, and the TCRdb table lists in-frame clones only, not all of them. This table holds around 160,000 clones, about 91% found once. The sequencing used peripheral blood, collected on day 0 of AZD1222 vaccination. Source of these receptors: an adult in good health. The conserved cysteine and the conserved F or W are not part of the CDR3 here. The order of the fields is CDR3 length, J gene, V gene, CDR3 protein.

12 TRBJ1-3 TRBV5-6 ASSSRFSGNTIY
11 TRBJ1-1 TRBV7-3 ASSLDRGREAF
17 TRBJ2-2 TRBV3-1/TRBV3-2 ASSQGGVLLAGNTGELF
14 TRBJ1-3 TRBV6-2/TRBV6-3 ASSPARQGSGNTIY
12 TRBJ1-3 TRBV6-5 ASSRTDSGNTIY
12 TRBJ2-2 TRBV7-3 ASSPSSNTGELF
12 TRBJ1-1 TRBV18 ASSPPNPGAEAF
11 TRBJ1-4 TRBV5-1 ASSPQGGEKLF
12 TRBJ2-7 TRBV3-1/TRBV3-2 ASTRRTGDYEQY
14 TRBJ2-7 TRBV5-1 ASSWTYTGQGYEQY
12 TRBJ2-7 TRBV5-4 ASSSRGEGTEQY
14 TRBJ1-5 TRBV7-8 ASSPEGRPANQPQH
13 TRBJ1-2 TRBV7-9 ASSAAAGPNHGYT
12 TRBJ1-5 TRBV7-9 ASSFLDGNQPQH
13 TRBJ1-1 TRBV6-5 ASSYSVGGGTEAF
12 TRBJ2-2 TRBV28 ASRPSGAPGELF
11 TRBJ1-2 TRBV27 ASSLGEAYGYT
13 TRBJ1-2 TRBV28 ASRPGGETLYGYT
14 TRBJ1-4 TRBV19 ASKEQPIATNEKLF
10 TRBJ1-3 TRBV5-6 ASTSRGNTIY
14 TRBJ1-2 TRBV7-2 ASSLGPGSALNGYT
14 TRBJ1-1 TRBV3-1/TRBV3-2 ASSQDPGQGNTEAF
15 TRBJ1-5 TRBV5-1 ASSLGTGRGRRQPQH
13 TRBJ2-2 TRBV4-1 ASSRGLLNTGELF
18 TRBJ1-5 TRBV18 ASSPLAGTGSSYSNQPQH
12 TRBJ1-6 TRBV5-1 ASSLGTLNSPLH
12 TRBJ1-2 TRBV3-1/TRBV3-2 ASSPLGTGVGYT
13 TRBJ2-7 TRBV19 ASSIAGGGTYEQY
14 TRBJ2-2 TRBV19 ASSIGTTWNTGELF
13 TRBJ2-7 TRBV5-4 ATGETGTAAYEQY
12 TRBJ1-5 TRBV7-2 ASSLGVGSKPQH
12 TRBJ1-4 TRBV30 AWSVGLTNEKLF
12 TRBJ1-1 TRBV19 ASSLQGAKSRAF
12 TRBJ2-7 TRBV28 ASSFGGNSYEQY
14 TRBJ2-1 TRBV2 ASSVQGASSYNEQF
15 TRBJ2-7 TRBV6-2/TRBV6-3 ASSYPSQDITSYEQY
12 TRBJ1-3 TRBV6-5 ASSLPDSGNTIY
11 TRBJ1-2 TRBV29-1 SVTRGHRDGYT
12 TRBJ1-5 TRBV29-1 SVALTGADQPQH